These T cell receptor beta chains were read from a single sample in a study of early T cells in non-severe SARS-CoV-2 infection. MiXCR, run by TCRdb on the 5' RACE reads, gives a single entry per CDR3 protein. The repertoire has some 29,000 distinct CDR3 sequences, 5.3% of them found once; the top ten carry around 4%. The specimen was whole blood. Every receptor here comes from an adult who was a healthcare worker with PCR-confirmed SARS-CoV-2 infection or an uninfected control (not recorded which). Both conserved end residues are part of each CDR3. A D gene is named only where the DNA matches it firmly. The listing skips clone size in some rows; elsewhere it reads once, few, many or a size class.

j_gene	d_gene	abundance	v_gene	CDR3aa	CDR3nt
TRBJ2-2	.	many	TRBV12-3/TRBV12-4	CASSGRGSSGELFF	TGTGCCAGCAGTGGCAGGGGTTCATCCGGGGAGCTGTTTTTT
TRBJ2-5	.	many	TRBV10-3	CAISESTQWGVQETQYF	TGTGCCATCAGTGAGTCGACCCAATGGGGGGTACAAGAGACCCAGTACTTC
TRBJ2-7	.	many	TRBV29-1	CSVVTASYEQYF	TGCAGCGTTGTAACAGCTTCCTACGAGCAGTACTTC
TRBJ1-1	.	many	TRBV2	CASKFGSAENTEAFF	TGTGCCAGCAAGTTTGGGTCAGCGGAGAACACTGAAGCTTTCTTT
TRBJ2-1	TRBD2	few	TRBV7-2	CASSRTSAYNEQFF	TGTGCCAGCAGCCGGACTAGCGCCTACAATGAGCAGTTCTTC
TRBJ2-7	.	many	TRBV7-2	CASSLVGSGSSSYEQYF	TGTGCCAGCAGCTTAGTGGGGTCAGGTTCAAGCTCCTACGAGCAGTACTTC
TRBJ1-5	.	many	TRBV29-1	CSVEENQPQHF	TGCAGCGTTGAAGAAAATCAGCCCCAGCATTTT
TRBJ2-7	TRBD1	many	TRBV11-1	CASSLGQGSSYEQYF	TGTGCCAGCAGCCTCGGACAGGGGTCCTCCTACGAGCAGTACTTC
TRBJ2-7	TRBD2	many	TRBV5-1	CASRPYGGSVYEQYF	TGCGCCAGCAGACCCTATGGCGGGAGTGTATACGAGCAGTACTTC
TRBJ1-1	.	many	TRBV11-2	CASSLDRAPNTEAFF	TGTGCCAGCAGCTTAGATCGGGCACCGAACACTGAAGCTTTCTTT
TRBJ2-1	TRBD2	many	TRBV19	CASTQGTSGAYNEQFF	TGTGCCAGTACCCAAGGGACTAGCGGGGCCTACAATGAGCAGTTCTTC
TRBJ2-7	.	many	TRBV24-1	CATQTDYPDQQYF	TGTGCCACCCAGACAGACTACCCGGACCAGCAGTACTTC
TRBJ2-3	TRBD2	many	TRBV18	CASSPPPGTSADTQYF	TGTGCCAGCTCACCACCCCCCGGGACTAGCGCAGATACGCAGTATTTT
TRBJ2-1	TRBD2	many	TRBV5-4	CASSWGTTYYNEQFF	TGTGCCAGCAGCTGGGGGACTACCTATTACAATGAGCAGTTCTTC
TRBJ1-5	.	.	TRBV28	CASSLPYSNQPQHF	TGTGCCAGCAGTCTCCCCTATAGCAATCAGCCCCAGCATTTT
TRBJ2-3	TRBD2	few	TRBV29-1	CSVEWEGLGTQYF	TGCAGCGTTGAGTGGGAGGGCCTAGGTACGCAGTATTTT
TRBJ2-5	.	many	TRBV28	CASSLLPGAGQETQYF	TGTGCCAGCAGTTTACTACCGGGAGCGGGCCAAGAGACCCAGTACTTC
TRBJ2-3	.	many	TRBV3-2	CASSQDLRGDTQYF	TGTGCCAGCAGCCAAGACCTGAGGGGCGATACGCAGTATTTT
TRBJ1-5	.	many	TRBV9	CASSVDGAGQPQHF	TGTGCCAGCAGCGTAGACGGGGCTGGCCAGCCCCAGCATTTT
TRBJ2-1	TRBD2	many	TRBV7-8	CASSLGLASYNEQFF	TGTGCCAGCAGCTTAGGACTAGCGTCATACAATGAGCAGTTCTTC
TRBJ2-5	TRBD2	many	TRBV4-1	CASSHGSSGSAQETQYF	TGCGCCAGCAGCCACGGTTCTAGCGGGAGTGCGCAAGAGACCCAGTACTTC
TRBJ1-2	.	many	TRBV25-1	CASSGGHYGYTF	TGTGCCAGCAGTGGTGGTCACTATGGCTACACCTTC
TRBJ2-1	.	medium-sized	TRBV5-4	CASSLAGGGSSSYNEQFF	TGTGCCAGCAGCTTGGCCGGCGGGGGCTCTAGCTCCTACAATGAGCAGTTCTTC
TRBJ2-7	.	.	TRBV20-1	CSAPGESYEQYF	TGCAGTGCCCCGGGGGAGTCCTACGAGCAGTACTTC
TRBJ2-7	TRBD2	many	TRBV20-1	CSAQKRGLAEQYF	TGCAGTGCCCAAAAACGGGGACTAGCGGAGCAGTACTTC
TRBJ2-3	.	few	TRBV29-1	CSVDPGTASTDTQYF	TGCAGCGTGGACCCCGGGACGGCAAGCACAGATACGCAGTATTTT
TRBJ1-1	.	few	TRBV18	CASSPRAGNTEAFF	TGTGCCAGCTCACCAAGGGCGGGGAACACTGAAGCTTTCTTT
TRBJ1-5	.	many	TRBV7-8	CASSSGQPNQPQHF	TGTGCCAGCAGCTCGGGGCAACCTAATCAGCCCCAGCATTTT
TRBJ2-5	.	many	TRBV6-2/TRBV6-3	CASSLYSETQYF	TGTGCCAGCAGTCTTTATTCTGAGACCCAGTACTTC
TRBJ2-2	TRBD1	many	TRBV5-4	CASSLGDRVVTGELFF	TGTGCCAGCAGCTTGGGGGACAGGGTCGTAACCGGGGAGCTGTTTTTT
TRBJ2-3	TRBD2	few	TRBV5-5	CASSLNPGSGRTDTQYF	TGTGCCAGCAGCTTAAACCCGGGTAGCGGGCGCACAGATACGCAGTATTTT
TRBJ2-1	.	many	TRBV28	CASSLRTGRGRNEQFF	TGTGCCAGCAGTTTGCGGACGGGGCGGGGACGCAATGAGCAGTTCTTC
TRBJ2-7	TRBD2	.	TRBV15	CVTSRDRLAGVEQYF	TGTGTCACCAGCAGAGATCGGCTAGCGGGAGTCGAGCAGTACTTC